This section outlines one T cell receptor (beta chain) sequence together with its context. Its antigen is unidentified. This CDR3 has 15 residues. Germline V CDR1 and CDR2: LGHDT, YNNKEL (reference sequence). Trimming took 1 base from V and 3 from J, leaving 13 bases between them. One entry per CDR3 protein results from TCRdb running MiXCR on the RACE reads. The sample shows roughly 160,000 distinct CDR3 sequences, about 15% of them seen only once. Documented time point: patch test 1, 2 weeks after DPC sensitization. Treatment in this sample: therapeutic diphenylcyclopropenone sensitization with weekly scalp DPC. The source of the sample is a study of human T cells and chemical hapten exposure. Turning to the study itself: DPC 0.01% went on the upper back by patch test, with reading at 6 days. Recorded diagnoses among the mostly female patients were alopecia areata, totalis or universalis.

Findings and caveats of the study: Expanded TCRs created a significantly greater count of big CDR3 similarity clusters than controls did.

The source was whole blood, collected in connection with sensitization to the hapten diphenylcyclopropenone (DPC). The chain combines TRBV3-1 with TRBJ2-7; D is undetermined. This sequence originates from a woman in her twenties or thirties with alopecia areata. Some clones in this sample may be carry-over from other donors' samples. The chain's CDR3 is CASSQAPDGLYEQYF. The DNA of the CDR3 is TGTGCCAGCAGCCAAGCCCCCGACGGTCTCTACGAGCAGTACTTC.